The rows below give T cell receptor beta chains drawn from one sample of a study of blood T cell repertoires in COVID-19. TCRdb's table, derived via immunoSEQ multiplex PCR, lists solely in-frame clones and lacks some. The sample holds 70,000 to 100,000 clones, approximately 84% seen once. Sequencing input: peripheral blood. These receptors all stem from a human donor in a cohort sampled during active COVID-19. Both conserved end residues are part of each CDR3. A D gene is named only where the DNA matches it firmly. Clone sizes are given selectively: once, few, many, or a class where the clone is expanded.

V gene	J gene	D gene	clone size	CDR3 protein	CDR3 DNA
TRBV3-1/TRBV3-2	TRBJ1-1	NA	NA	CASSQVLGGNEAFF	TGTGCCAGCAGCCAAGTGTTAGGGGGAAATGAAGCTTTCTTT
TRBV4-1	TRBJ1-1	TRBD1	few	CASSYLTGGQNTEAFF	TGCGCCAGCAGCTACCTCACAGGGGGCCAGAACACTGAAGCTTTCTTT
TRBV29-1	TRBJ2-1	NA	few	CSVASSRRYNEQFF	TGCAGCGTCGCTAGTTCGCGCCGCTACAATGAGCAGTTCTTC
TRBV10-3	TRBJ1-6	TRBD1	few	CAISLTGLSSPLHF	TGTGCCATCAGCCTGACAGGGTTAAGTTCACCCCTCCACTTT
TRBV23-1	TRBJ1-4	TRBD1	NA	CASTLWVWGQGGEKLFF	TGCGCCAGCACCCTATGGGTTTGGGGACAGGGGGGTGAAAAACTGTTTTTT
TRBV5-1	TRBJ2-1	TRBD2	NA	CASSRTSQASNEQFF	TGCGCCAGCAGCCGGACTAGCCAAGCTTCTAATGAGCAGTTCTTC
TRBV5-1	TRBJ1-1	NA	NA	CASSFGQGNTEAFF	TGCGCCAGCAGCTTCGGGCAGGGGAACACTGAAGCTTTCTTT
TRBV15	TRBJ1-1	TRBD1	NA	CATSRENRGGGTEAFF	TGTGCCACCAGCAGAGAGAACAGGGGTGGGGGGACTGAAGCTTTCTTT
TRBV6-2/TRBV6-3	TRBJ2-5	NA	once	CASSSRSKLRSETQYF	TGTGCCAGCAGTTCCAGGTCCAAACTCAGGTCAGAGACCCAGTACTTC
TRBV14	TRBJ1-1	TRBD1	NA	CASSQVGLGTGVGTEAFF	TGTGCCAGCAGCCAAGTGGGGCTCGGGACAGGGGTCGGCACTGAAGCTTTCTTT
TRBV19	TRBJ1-5	TRBD1	NA	CATLPGQGRNQPQHF	TGTGCCACTCTCCCTGGACAGGGAAGGAATCAGCCCCAGCATTTT
TRBV19	TRBJ1-2	TRBD1	NA	CASSDRGTVGGYTF	TGTGCCAGTAGTGATCGAGGGACAGTGGGTGGCTACACCTTC
TRBV11-3	TRBJ1-1	NA	NA	CASSPRGPDTEAFF	TGTGCCAGCAGCCCCAGAGGGCCTGACACTGAAGCTTTCTTT
TRBV6-5	TRBJ2-7	NA	NA	CASSPPARATYEQYF	TGTGCCAGCAGTCCCCCCGCCAGGGCCACATACGAGCAGTACTTC
TRBV28	TRBJ1-1	NA	NA	CASSLREGPMNTEAFF	TGTGCCAGCAGTTTAAGGGAGGGACCTATGAACACTGAAGCTTTCTTT
TRBV5-1	TRBJ2-2	TRBD1	NA	CASSLIQGDTGELFF	TGCGCCAGCAGCTTGATTCAGGGGGACACCGGGGAGCTGTTTTTT
TRBV27	TRBJ1-4	TRBD1	NA	CASSLGTGRGFGEKLFF	TGTGCCAGCAGTTTAGGGACAGGGAGGGGGTTTGGTGAAAAACTGTTTTTT
TRBV2	TRBJ2-7	TRBD2	NA	CASSPIAGHYEQYF	TGTGCCAGCAGTCCTATAGCGGGGCACTACGAGCAGTACTTC
TRBV5-4	TRBJ2-2	TRBD2	NA	CASSSGGTSNTGELFF	TGTGCCAGCAGCTCGGGGGGGACATCAAACACCGGGGAGCTGTTTTTT
TRBV28	TRBJ1-1	NA	NA	CASSYQTGVTEAFF	TGTGCCAGCAGTTACCAGACAGGAGTCACTGAAGCTTTCTTT
TRBV5-6	TRBJ2-7	TRBD2	NA	CASSSRTSGSYEQYF	TGTGCCAGCAGCTCCCGGACTAGCGGGAGCTACGAGCAGTACTTC
TRBV14	TRBJ2-7	TRBD2	NA	CASSQGGGARNGTSGGVEGDEQYF	TGTGCCAGCAGCCAAGGGGGCGGGGCTCGGAACGGGACTAGCGGGGGCGTAGAAGGGGACGAGCAGTACTTC
TRBV5-1	TRBJ2-3	TRBD1	NA	CASSSGQGGTDTQYF	TGCGCCAGCAGCTCCGGACAGGGGGGGACAGATACGCAGTATTTT
TRBV19	TRBJ2-1	NA	NA	CASSIGRFLTLEGEQFF	TGTGCCAGTAGTATTGGAAGATTTCTCACTCTCGAGGGTGAGCAGTTCTTC
TRBV7-2	TRBJ1-5	NA	NA	CASSLVGDSNQPQHF	TGTGCCAGCAGCTTGGTAGGGGATAGCAATCAGCCCCAGCATTTT
TRBV4-1	TRBJ2-2	TRBD1	NA	CASSQAGTGPMAGELFF	TGCGCCAGCAGCCAAGCCGGGACAGGGCCGATGGCCGGGGAGCTGTTTTTT
TRBV5-1	TRBJ2-3	TRBD2	NA	CASKAGGLGDTQYF	TGCGCCAGCAAAGCGGGAGGACTCGGAGATACGCAGTATTTT
TRBV5-1	TRBJ2-1	NA	NA	CASSPSGGMDEQFF	TGCGCCAGCAGCCCGTCTGGGGGGATGGATGAGCAGTTCTTC
TRBV6-5	TRBJ2-1	TRBD2	NA	CASSPGLASDEQFF	TGTGCCAGCAGTCCGGGACTAGCGTCGGATGAGCAGTTCTTC
TRBV6-4	TRBJ1-5	NA	NA	CASSASGGGNQPQHF	TGTGCCAGCAGCGCTTCAGGAGGCGGCAATCAGCCCCAGCATTTT
TRBV4-1	TRBJ2-4	TRBD2	NA	CASSQGSGGAWNIQYF	TGCGCCAGCAGCCAAGGTAGCGGGGGGGCCTGGAACATTCAGTACTTC
TRBV19	TRBJ1-3	TRBD1	NA	CASSSPPGTGLFGNTIYF	TGTGCCAGTAGTTCCCCCCCCGGGACAGGACTCTTCGGAAACACCATATATTTT
TRBV19	TRBJ2-7	TRBD1	NA	CASRTGAPDYEQYF	TGTGCCAGTAGGACAGGGGCCCCCGACTACGAGCAGTACTTC
TRBV12-3/TRBV12-4	TRBJ2-5	NA	NA	CASRASKETQYF	TGTGCCAGCAGAGCCTCAAAAGAGACCCAGTACTTC
TRBV12-3/TRBV12-4	TRBJ2-4	NA	NA	CASTLGQGISQYF	TGTGCCAGCACCTTGGGGCAGGGGATAAGTCAGTACTTC
TRBV3-1/TRBV3-2	TRBJ2-7	TRBD1	NA	CASRPGQDYEQYF	TGTGCCAGCAGGCCCGGACAGGACTACGAGCAGTACTTC
TRBV11-3	TRBJ1-4	NA	NA	CASSLDRGGEDEKLFF	TGTGCCAGCAGCTTAGATCGCGGGGGGGAGGATGAAAAACTGTTTTTT
TRBV6-5	TRBJ2-5	NA	NA	CASSSGWGEETQYF	TGTGCCAGCAGTTCAGGGTGGGGGGAAGAGACCCAGTACTTC
TRBV5-1	TRBJ2-4	TRBD1	NA	CASSRDSRFLEPLKHF	TGCGCCAGCAGTAGGGACAGTAGGTTCTTGGAGCCCCTTAAGCACTTC
TRBV7-9	TRBJ1-2	NA	NA	CASSLIESGYTF	TGTGCCAGCAGCTTAATCGAGTCGGGCTACACCTTC
TRBV10-2	TRBJ1-2	TRBD1	NA	CASSESTGQGIRGYTF	TGCGCCAGCAGTGAGTCGACGGGACAGGGTATTCGTGGCTACACCTTC
TRBV5-1	TRBJ2-1	NA	once	CASSPGRVGGNNEQFF	TGCGCCAGCAGCCCGGGTCGAGTGGGGGGAAACAATGAGCAGTTCTTC
TRBV5-1	TRBJ2-7	TRBD2	NA	CASSSYRTSGSYEQYF	TGCGCCAGCAGCTCATACCGGACTAGCGGGTCCTACGAGCAGTACTTC
TRBV28	TRBJ2-3	TRBD2	once	CASSTRRTSGRAYFSLDTQYF	TGTGCCAGCAGTACCCGCCGGACTAGCGGGAGGGCCTATTTTTCCTTAGATACGCAGTATTTT
TRBV13	TRBJ1-3	NA	NA	CASSANGGRNTIYF	TGTGCCAGCAGCGCCAACGGGGGAAGAAACACCATATATTTT
TRBV5-8	TRBJ1-1	TRBD1	NA	CASSLAGGQMNRGAFF	TGTGCCAGCAGCTTGGCCGGGGGACAGATGAACAGGGGGGCTTTCTTT
TRBV6-6	TRBJ1-2	NA	NA	CASSFGQGNGYTF	TGTGCCAGCAGCTTCGGGCAGGGGAATGGCTACACCTTC
TRBV6-1	TRBJ2-7	TRBD1	NA	CASSEVGQGAQYF	TGTGCCAGCAGTGAAGTGGGACAGGGGGCGCAGTACTTC
TRBV6-2/TRBV6-3	TRBJ2-7	TRBD2	NA	CASSAGGYEQYF	TGTGCCAGCAGTGCGGGAGGCTACGAGCAGTACTTC
TRBV4-1	TRBJ1-5	NA	NA	CASSQEGTGRNRPQHF	TGCGCCAGCAGCCAAGAAGGAACAGGTCGAAATCGGCCCCAGCATTTT
TRBV3-1/TRBV3-2	TRBJ2-5	TRBD1	NA	CASSQPDRAGETQYF	TGTGCCAGCAGCCAACCCGACAGGGCAGGGGAGACCCAGTACTTC
TRBV6-5	TRBJ2-7	TRBD2	NA	CASRGARGAKNEQYF	TGTGCCAGCAGAGGGGCGCGGGGGGCAAAGAACGAGCAGTACTTC
TRBV3-1/TRBV3-2	TRBJ1-2	TRBD1	few	CASSQVDRDNYGYTF	TGTGCCAGCAGCCAAGTGGACAGGGATAACTATGGCTACACCTTC
TRBV5-4	TRBJ1-2	TRBD1	NA	CATRDSPWRGYTF	TGTGCCACCAGGGACAGCCCTTGGAGGGGCTACACCTTC
TRBV19	TRBJ2-3	TRBD2	NA	CASSTRLAGGTDTQYF	TGTGCCAGTAGTACCCGACTAGCGGGAGGCACAGATACGCAGTATTTT
TRBV6-5	TRBJ2-3	TRBD2	NA	CASRPNGLAGVREF	TGTGCCAGCAGACCTAACGGACTAGCGGGAGTGAGGGAATTT